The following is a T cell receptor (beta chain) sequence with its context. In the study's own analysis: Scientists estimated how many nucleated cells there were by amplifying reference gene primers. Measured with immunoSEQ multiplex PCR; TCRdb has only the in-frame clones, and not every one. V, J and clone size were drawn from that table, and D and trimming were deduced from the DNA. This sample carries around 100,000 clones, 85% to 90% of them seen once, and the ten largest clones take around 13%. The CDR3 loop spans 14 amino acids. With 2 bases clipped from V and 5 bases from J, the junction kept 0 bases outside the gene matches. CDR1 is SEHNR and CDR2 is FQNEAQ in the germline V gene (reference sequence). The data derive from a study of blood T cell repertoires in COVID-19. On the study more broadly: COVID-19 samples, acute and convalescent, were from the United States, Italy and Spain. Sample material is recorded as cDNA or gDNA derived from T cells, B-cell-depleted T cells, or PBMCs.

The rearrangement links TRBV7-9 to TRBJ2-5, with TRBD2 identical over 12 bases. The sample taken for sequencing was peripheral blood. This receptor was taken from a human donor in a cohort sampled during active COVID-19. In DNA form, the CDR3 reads TGTGCCAGCAGCTTAACTAGCGGGGGGGAGACCCAGTACTTC. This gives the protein CASSLTSGGETQYF.